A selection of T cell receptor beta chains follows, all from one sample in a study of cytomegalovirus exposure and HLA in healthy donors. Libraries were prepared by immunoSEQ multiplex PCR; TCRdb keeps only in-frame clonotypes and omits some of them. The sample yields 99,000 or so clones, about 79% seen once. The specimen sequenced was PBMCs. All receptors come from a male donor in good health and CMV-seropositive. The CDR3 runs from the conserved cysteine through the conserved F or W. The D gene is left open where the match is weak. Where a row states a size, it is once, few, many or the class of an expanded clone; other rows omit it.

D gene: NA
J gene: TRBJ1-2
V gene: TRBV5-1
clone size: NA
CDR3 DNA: TGCGCCAGCAGCTTGGCCGATGGGCCCATTAACTATGGCTACACCTTC
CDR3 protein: CASSLADGPINYGYTF

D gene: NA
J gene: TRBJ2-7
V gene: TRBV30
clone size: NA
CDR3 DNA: TGTGCCTGGAGTGTTGAGGGCGGTGCCTACGAGCAGTACTTC
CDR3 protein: CAWSVEGGAYEQYF

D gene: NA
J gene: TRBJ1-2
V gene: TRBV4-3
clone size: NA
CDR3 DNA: TGCGCCAGCAGCCAAGTCCCGACTCGGGGCTACACCTTC
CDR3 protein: CASSQVPTRGYTF

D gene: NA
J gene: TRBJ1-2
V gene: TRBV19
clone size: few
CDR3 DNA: TGTGCCAGTAGTAGGACCCTGTGGGGGGACTCGGATGCACTAGGCTACACCTTC
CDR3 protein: CASSRTLWGDSDALGYTF

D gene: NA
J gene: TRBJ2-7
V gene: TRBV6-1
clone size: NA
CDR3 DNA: TGTGCCAGCAGAAGGATGGGGCAGGCGAGCGACGAGCAGTACTTC
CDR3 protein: CASRRMGQASDEQYF

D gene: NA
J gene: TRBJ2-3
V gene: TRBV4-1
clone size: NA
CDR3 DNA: TGCGCCAGCAGCCAAGGAGCCGGAGATACGCAGTATTTT
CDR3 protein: CASSQGAGDTQYF

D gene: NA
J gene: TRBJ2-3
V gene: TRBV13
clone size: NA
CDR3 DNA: TGTGCCAGCAGCCGGACAGCGCCCGATACGCAGTATTTT
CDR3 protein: CASSRTAPDTQYF

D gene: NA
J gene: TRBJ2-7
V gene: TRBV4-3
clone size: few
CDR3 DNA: TGCGCCAGCAGCCAAGGTGCAGGGTCCTACGAGCAGTACTTC
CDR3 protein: CASSQGAGSYEQYF

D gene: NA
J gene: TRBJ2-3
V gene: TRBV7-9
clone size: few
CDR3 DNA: TGTGCCAGCTCCACAGGGTCTTATAGCACAGATACGCAGTATTTT
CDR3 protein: CASSTGSYSTDTQYF

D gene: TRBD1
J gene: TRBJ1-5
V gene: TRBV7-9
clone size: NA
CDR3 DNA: TGTGCCAGCAGCTTCATCTCAGGGACAGGGCATCAGCCCCAGCATTTT
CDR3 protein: CASSFISGTGHQPQHF

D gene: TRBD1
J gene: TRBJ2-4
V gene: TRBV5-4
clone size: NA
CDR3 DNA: TGTGCCAGCACCAGACAGGGGGCACCCAAAAACATTCAGTACTTC
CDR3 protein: CASTRQGAPKNIQYF

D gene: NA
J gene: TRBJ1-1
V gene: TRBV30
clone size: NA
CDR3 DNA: TGTGCCTGGAGTGGAGGCCAGGGAATCACTGAAGCTTTCTTT
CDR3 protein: CAWSGGQGITEAFF

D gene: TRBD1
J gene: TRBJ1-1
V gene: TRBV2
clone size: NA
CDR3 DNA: TGTGCCAGCAGCGAAGGGACAGGGGGCAGAGGTCTTGAAGCTTTCTTT
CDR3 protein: CASSEGTGGRGLEAFF

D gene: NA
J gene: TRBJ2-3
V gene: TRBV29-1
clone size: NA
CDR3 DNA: TGCAGCGTCCGACAGTACACAGATACGCAGTATTTT
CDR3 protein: CSVRQYTDTQYF

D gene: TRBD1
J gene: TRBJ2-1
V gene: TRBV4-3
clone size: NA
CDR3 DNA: TGCGCCAGCAGCCTAGGGACAGGGGGCCCCAATGAGCAGTTCTTC
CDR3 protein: CASSLGTGGPNEQFF